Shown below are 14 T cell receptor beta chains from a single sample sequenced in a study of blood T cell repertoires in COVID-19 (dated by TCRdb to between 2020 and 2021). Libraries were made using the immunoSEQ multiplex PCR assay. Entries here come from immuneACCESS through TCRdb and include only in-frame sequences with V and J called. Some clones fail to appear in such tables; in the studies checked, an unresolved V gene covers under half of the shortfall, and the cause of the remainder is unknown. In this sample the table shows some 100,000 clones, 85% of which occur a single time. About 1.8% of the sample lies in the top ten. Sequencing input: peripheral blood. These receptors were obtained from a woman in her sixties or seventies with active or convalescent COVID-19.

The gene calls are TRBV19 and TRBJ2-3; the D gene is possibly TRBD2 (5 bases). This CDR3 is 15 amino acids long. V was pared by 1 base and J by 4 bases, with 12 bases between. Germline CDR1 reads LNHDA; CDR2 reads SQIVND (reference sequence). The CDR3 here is CASSIGWEFADTQYF. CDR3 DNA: TGTGCCAGTAGTATAGGCTGGGAGTTTGCAGATACGCAGTATTTT.

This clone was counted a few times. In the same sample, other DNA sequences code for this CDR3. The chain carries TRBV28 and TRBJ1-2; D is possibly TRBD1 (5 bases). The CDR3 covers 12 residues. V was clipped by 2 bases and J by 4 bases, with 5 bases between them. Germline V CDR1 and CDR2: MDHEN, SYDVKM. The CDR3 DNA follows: TGTGCCAGCAGTTTAAGGGGCTATGGCTACACCTTC. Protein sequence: CASSLRGYGYTF.

The CDR3 bases are TGTGCCAGCAGCTTGTCGGCAGGGCCCTCTAACTATGGCTACACCTTC. It codes for CASSLSAGPSNYGYTF. The rearrangement joins TRBV11-2 to TRBJ1-2; D is perhaps TRBD1 (5 bases). Trimming removed 3 bases from V and 0 bases from J, with 14 bases in between. CDR3 size: 16 residues. Germline V gene lookup returns CDR1 SGHAT and CDR2 FQNNGV. Based on the CDR3 plus reference TRBV11-2 and TRBJ1-2, the full variable domain is EAGVAQSPRYKIIEKRQSVAFWCNPISGHATLYWYQQILGQGPKLLIQFQNNGVVDDSQLPKDRFSAERLKGVDSTLKIQPAKLEDSAVYLCASSLSAGPSNYGYTFGSGTRLTVV.

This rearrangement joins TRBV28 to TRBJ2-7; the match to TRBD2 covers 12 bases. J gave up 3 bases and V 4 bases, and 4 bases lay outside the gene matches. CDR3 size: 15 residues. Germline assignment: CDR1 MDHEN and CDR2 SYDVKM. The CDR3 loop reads CASSSPTSGSYEQYF. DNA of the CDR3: TGTGCCAGCAGTTCACCGACTAGCGGGAGCTACGAGCAGTACTTC.

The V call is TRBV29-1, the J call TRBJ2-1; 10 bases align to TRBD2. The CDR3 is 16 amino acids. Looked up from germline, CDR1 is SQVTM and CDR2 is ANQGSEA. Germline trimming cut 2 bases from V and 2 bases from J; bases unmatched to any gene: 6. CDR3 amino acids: CSVEPGLAETYNEQFF. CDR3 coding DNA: TGCAGCGTTGAACCCGGACTAGCGGAGACCTACAATGAGCAGTTCTTC.

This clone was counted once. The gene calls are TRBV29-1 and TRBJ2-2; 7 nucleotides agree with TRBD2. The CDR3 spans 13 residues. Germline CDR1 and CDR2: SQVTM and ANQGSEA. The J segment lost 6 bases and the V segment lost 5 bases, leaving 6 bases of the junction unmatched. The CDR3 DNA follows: TGCAGCGTTTATCTAGCGGCTGCCGGGGAGCTGTTTTTT. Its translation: CSVYLAAAGELFF.

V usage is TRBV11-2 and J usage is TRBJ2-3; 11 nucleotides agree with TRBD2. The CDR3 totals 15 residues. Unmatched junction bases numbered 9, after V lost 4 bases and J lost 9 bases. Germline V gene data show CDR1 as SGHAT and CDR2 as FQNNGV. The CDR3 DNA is TGTGCCAGCAGCTCGCTAGCGGGAGGCCGGGGGACGCAGTATTTT. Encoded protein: CASSSLAGGRGTQYF. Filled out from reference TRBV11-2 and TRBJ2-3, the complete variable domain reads EAGVAQSPRYKIIEKRQSVAFWCNPISGHATLYWYQQILGQGPKLLIQFQNNGVVDDSQLPKDRFSAERLKGVDSTLKIQPAKLEDSAVYLCASSSLAGGRGTQYFGPGTRLTVL.

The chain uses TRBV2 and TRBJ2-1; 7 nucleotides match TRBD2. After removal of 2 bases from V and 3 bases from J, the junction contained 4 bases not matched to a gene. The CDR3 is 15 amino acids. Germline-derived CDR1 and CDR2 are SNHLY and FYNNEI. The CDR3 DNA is TGTGCCAGCAGTGAATCGCGGGGGTACTACAATGAGCAGTTCTTC. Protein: CASSESRGYYNEQFF.

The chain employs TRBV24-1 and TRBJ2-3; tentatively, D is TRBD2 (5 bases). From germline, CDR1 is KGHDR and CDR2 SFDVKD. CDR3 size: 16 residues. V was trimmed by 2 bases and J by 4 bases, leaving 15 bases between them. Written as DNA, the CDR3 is TGTGCCACCAGTGATTCCCGCCCCGTCGGGGCAGATACGCAGTATTTT. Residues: CATSDSRPVGADTQYF.

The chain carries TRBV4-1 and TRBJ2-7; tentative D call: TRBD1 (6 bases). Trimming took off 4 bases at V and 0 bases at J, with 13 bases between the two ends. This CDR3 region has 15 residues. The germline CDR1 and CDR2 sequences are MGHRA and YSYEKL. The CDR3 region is CASSLDRDNSYEQYF. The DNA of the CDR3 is TGCGCCAGCAGCCTAGACCGGGACAACTCCTACGAGCAGTACTTC.

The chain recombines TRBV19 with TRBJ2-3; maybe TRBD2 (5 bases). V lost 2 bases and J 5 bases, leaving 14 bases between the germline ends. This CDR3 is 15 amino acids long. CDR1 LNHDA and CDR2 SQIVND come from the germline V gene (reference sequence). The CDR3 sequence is CASSISVGVVDTQYF. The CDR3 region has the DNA TGTGCCAGTAGTATATCAGTGGGAGTGGTAGATACGCAGTATTTT.

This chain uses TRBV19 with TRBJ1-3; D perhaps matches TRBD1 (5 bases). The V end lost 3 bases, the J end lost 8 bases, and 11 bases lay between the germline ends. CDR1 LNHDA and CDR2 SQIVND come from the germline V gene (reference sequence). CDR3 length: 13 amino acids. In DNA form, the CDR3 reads TGTGCCAGTAGTATCAGGGTTGGGGACACCATATATTTT. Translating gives CASSIRVGDTIYF.

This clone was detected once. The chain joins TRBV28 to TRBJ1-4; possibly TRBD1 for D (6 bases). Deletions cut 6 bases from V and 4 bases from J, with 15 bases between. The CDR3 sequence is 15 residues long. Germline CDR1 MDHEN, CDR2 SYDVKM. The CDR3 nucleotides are TGTGCCAGCAGCCCGGAGACAGGCGTTAATGAAAAACTGTTTTTT. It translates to CASSPETGVNEKLFF.

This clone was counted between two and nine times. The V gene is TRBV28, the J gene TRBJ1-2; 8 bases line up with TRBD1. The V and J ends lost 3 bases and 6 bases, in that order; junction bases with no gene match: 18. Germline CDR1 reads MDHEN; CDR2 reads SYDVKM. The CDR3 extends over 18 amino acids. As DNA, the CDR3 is TGTGCCAGCAGTTTTTTACCTGGACAGGGTTTCATTCAGGATGGCTACACCTTC. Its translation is CASSFLPGQGFIQDGYTF.